A single sample is the source of the 5 T cell receptor beta chains below, sequenced in a study of cytomegalovirus exposure and HLA in healthy donors (dated by TCRdb to about 2017). Library construction relied on the immunoSEQ multiplex PCR assay. The multiplex PCR relied on a mix of 60 forward primers for TCR Vbeta segments and 13 reverse primers for TCR Jbeta segments. TCRdb mirrors the immuneACCESS table, restricted to in-frame sequences. Some clones are absent from its copies; in checked studies, under half trace to an unresolved V gene, and the reason for the others is unknown. Counted in this sample were 100,000 to 120,000 clones; 80% to 85% of them appeared once. Jointly, the top ten make up around 6.9% of the sample. Sequenced input: PBMCs. The origin of the receptors is a man between 25 and 39 years old in good health and CMV-seropositive.

The V gene is TRBV15, the J gene TRBJ2-7; 7 positions match TRBD1. The V and J ends lost 0 bases and 9 bases, in that order; junction bases with no gene match: 5. This CDR3 region has 13 residues. Germline loops: CDR1 LNHNV, CDR2 YYDKDF (reference sequence). CDR3 nucleotide sequence: TGTGCCACCAGCAGAGATAGGGGGCGCGGGCAGTACTTC. Its protein is CATSRDRGRGQYF.

This clone was found a few times. This chain links TRBV6-1 with TRBJ2-1, with TRBD1 identical over 7 bases. Germline CDR1 is MNHNS and CDR2 is SASEGT. The CDR3 runs to 15 residues. With V trimmed by 6 bases and J by 7 bases, 12 bases remained unmatched. The CDR3 nucleotides read TGTGCCAGCAGGGATCTGACAGGGCCTTATAATGAGCAGTTCTTC. Encoded protein: CASRDLTGPYNEQFF.

The chain has TRBV19 and TRBJ2-1, with 16 bases matching TRBD2. There are 23 residues in the CDR3. The V segment lost 2 bases and the J segment 0 bases; nucleotides outside the gene matches: 16. Germline V gene lookup returns CDR1 LNHDA and CDR2 SQIVND (reference sequence). The CDR3 reads CASSIISRLGLAGGLLSYNEQFF. The DNA of the CDR3 is TGTGCCAGTAGTATAATTTCCCGGCTGGGACTAGCGGGGGGGCTCCTCTCCTACAATGAGCAGTTCTTC.

The gene calls are TRBV6-5 and TRBJ2-3; 7 positions agree with TRBD2. V lost 0 bases, J lost 1 base, and 4 bases stayed unmatched. There are 16 residues in the CDR3. Germline-derived CDR1 and CDR2 are MNHEY and SVGAGI. CDR3 nucleotides: TGTGCCAGCAGTTACTCGGCCAGCGGGGGCACAGATACGCAGTATTTT. This codes for CASSYSASGGTDTQYF.

The chain has TRBV19 and TRBJ1-4; TRBD1 might be the D (5 bases). The length of the CDR3 is 16 residues. Per germline, CDR1 LNHDA and CDR2 SQIVND (reference sequence). V was pared by 3 bases and J by 10 bases, with 21 bases between. The CDR3 sequence is CASSISIFPGLGKLFF. As DNA, the CDR3 is TGTGCCAGTAGTATCAGTATCTTTCCAGGGTTGGGAAAACTGTTTTTT. Supplemented by reference TRBV19 and TRBJ1-4, the full variable domain reads DGGITQSPKYLFRKEGQNVTLSCEQNLNHDAMYWYRQDPGQGLRLIYYSQIVNDFQKGDIAEGYSVSREKKESFPLTVTSAQKNPTAFYLCASSISIFPGLGKLFFGSGTQLSVL.